The present entry profiles one TCR beta chain with its context. Its antigen is unknown. No base-level quality is on record; no much larger clone is a single base apart. The data belong to a study of CD8 T cells in Susac syndrome (dated by TCRdb to about 2019). Turning to the overall study: Among the Susac syndrome patients who were sequenced, clinically active disease was present in about 6 and clinical remission was observed in fewer than ten. At blood withdrawal, Susac syndrome patients were either therapy-naive, taking corticosteroids (in some cases with IVIg as well), or taking IVIg alone. Repertoire sequencing was used to test whether CD8+ T cell activation and differentiation in Susac syndrome was antigen driven. Clonality of the CD8+ T cell repertoire was compared between around eleven healthy donors, approximately 14 Susac syndrome patients and about 15 multiple sclerosis patients.

Peripheral blood CD8+ and CD4+ T cells from healthy donors, Susac syndrome patients and multiple sclerosis patients were profiled by high-throughput TCR beta sequencing. The Susac syndrome patients fulfilled recently defined diagnostic criteria for either definite or probable disease. Bulk CD8+ and CD4+ T cells were purified magnetically by negative isolation, whereas CD8+ TEMRA cells were enriched by FACS. Blood was drawn into EDTA tubes, processed within 24 hours, and PBMCs were isolated by density gradient centrifugation. PBMCs destined for TCR sequencing were cryopreserved in liquid nitrogen and later thawed in a 37 °C water bath. The sorted or isolated CD4+, CD8+ and CD8+ TEMRA cells had a purity of 90% or higher. Beyond this particular receptor, the publication reports: Sixteen Susac-specific public clones were identified in the total CD8+ repertoire, and about 5 Susac-specific public clones were identified in the CD8+ TEMRA repertoire. The study acknowledged that relatively few individuals were included in the TCR sequencing and HLA analysis. CD8+ repertoires in Susac syndrome showed clonal expansion, which was highest in CD8+ TEMRA cells and was greater in clinically active patients than in remitting patients.

V is shortened by 3 bases, J by 4 bases, and the region joining them spans 15 bases. CDR1 is given as SGDLS and CDR2 as YYNGEE, both from the germline V gene. From its cysteine to its phenylalanine, the CDR3 spans 15 amino acids. Only CDR3 DNA is held: 45 bases, read in frame from base 1. RNA was extracted using the RNeasy kit, and 0.5 to 1 microgram was reverse transcribed with random hexamers. The immunoSEQ multiplex PCR assay, covering 54 Vbeta and 13 Jbeta segments, was used to amplify TCR beta CDR3 regions. To correct PCR amplification bias, a synthetic template baseline was used for both primer optimization and computational correction. The study's own analysis went as follows. Only productive sequences were kept, with reads annotated to V, D and J genes according to IMGT and analyzed in immunoSEQ Analyzer. To calculate clonality, Shannon entropy was normalized by log2 of the number of productive unique sequences and then subtracted from one. Public and private clones were assessed among the 100 most prevalent clones of each patient and control. Susac-specific clones were defined as absent from healthy and MS cohorts, roughly 1,100 published viral clones and other ImmuneACCESS disease sequences. TCRdb reprocessing: public reads trimmed at Q25 with fastp, clones called with MiXCR, in-frame beta chains kept. Entries are consolidated by CDR3 protein sequence, retaining the most common genes and DNA. The V and J calls reflect TCRdb's pipeline rather than the authors' work. Present in this sample are about 130,000 distinct CDR3 sequences, approximately 96% of which were seen just once. The top ten hold approximately 0.2% of the sample.

This receptor was taken from a human donor with Susac syndrome. The sequencing input was CD8+ T cells from PBMCs. The V and J segments used are TRBV9 and TRBJ2-3, with no D gene named confidently. The CDR3 corresponds to CASSAEVGYADTQYF. The nucleotides read TGTGCCAGCAGCGCCGAGGTAGGGTATGCAGATACGCAGTATTTT.